This T cell receptor (beta chain) was recorded in a study of T cell responses to AZD1222 COVID-19 vaccine. Generated by immunoSEQ multiplex PCR, the TCRdb table keeps only in-frame clones and is missing some. The repertoire holds around 70,000 clones, 88% seen once, with roughly 5% in the top ten. Study conclusions and caveats: The reported proportion of spike-specific TCRs targeting unmutated variant regions was nearly half. Recipients of two AZD1222 doses showed rising Spike-specific TCR breadth and depth. Repertoires were sampled only after the peak T cell response.

Comments on this clone: Its antigen is undetermined.

The CDR3 spans 15 residues. CDR1 is LNHDA, CDR2 SQIVND, per germline (reference sequence). V shed 3 bases, J shed 2 bases, and the junction held 3 bases outside the gene matches. The rearrangement uses TRBV19 and TRBJ2-7; TRBD1 aligns across 11 bases. The sequence was collected from an adult who received the MenACWY meningococcal vaccine as a control. This sample comprised peripheral blood, obtained 28 days after the second dose of the MenACWY control vaccine. CDR3 coding DNA: TGTGCCAGTAGTATTTGGGGACAGGGGGCCTACGAGCAGTACTTC. It specifies CASSIWGQGAYEQYF.